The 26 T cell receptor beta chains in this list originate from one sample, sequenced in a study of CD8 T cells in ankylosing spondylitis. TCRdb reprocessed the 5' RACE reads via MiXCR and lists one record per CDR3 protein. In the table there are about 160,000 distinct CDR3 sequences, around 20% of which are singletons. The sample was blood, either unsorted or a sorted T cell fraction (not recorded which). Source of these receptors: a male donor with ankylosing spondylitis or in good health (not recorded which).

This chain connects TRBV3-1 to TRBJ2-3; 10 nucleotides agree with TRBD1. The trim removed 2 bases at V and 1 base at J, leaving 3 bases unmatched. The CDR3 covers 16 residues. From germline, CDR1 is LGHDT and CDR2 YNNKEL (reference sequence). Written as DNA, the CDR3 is TGTGCCAGCAGCCAATACGGGACAGGGGGCACAGATACGCAGTATTTT. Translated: CASSQYGTGGTDTQYF.

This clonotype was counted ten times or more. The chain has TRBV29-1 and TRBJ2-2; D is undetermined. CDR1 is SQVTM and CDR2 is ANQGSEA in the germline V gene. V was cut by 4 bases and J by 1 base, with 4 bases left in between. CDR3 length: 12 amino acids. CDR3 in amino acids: CSVGRNTGELFF. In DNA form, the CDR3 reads TGCAGCGTTGGACGGAACACCGGGGAGCTGTTTTTT.

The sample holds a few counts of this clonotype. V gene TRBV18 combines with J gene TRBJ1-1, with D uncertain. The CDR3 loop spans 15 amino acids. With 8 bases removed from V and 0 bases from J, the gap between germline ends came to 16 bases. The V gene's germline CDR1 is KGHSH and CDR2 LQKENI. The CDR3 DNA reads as TGTGCCAGCCGGGGAGGTCTCAGTATGAACACTGAAGCTTTCTTT. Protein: CASRGGLSMNTEAFF.

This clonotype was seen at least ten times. CDR3 bases: TGCAGTGCTTTTCCCTCCACAGATACGCAGTATTTT. It yields the protein CSAFPSTDTQYF. The genes are TRBV20-1 and TRBJ2-3, with no clear D. The V end lost 5 bases, the J end lost 2 bases, and 8 bases lay between the germline ends. The CDR3 totals 12 residues. Germline loops: CDR1 DFQATT, CDR2 SNEGSKA (reference sequence).

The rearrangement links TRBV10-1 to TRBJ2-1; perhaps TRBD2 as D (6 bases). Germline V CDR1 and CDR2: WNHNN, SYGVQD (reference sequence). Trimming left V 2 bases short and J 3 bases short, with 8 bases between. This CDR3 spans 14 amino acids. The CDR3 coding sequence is TGCGCCAGCAGTGAGGGGGGGAACTACAATGAGCAGTTCTTC. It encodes CASSEGGNYNEQFF.

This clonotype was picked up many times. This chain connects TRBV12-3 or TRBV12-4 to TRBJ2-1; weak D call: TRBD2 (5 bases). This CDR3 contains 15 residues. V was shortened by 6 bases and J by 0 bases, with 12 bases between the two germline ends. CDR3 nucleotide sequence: TGTGCCAGCAGCCTAGCCTTTCGCTCCTACAATGAGCAGTTCTTC. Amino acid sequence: CASSLAFRSYNEQFF.

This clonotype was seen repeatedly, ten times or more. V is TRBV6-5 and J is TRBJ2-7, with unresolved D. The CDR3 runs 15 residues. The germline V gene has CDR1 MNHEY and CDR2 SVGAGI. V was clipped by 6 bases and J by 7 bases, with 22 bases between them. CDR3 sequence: CASSSDSSGLEEQYF. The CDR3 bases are TGTGCCAGCAGCTCCGACTCCTCCGGGTTGGAGGAGCAGTACTTC.

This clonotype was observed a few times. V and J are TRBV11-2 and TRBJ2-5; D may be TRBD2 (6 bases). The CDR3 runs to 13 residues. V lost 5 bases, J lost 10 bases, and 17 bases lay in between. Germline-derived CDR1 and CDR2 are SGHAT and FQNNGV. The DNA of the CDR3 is TGTGCCAGCAGCGCCTTCGGGAGCGGCTACCAGTACTTC. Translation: CASSAFGSGYQYF. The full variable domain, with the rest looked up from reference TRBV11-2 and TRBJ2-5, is EAGVAQSPRYKIIEKRQSVAFWCNPISGHATLYWYQQILGQGPKLLIQFQNNGVVDDSQLPKDRFSAERLKGVDSTLKIQPAKLEDSAVYLCASSAFGSGYQYFGPGTRLLVL.

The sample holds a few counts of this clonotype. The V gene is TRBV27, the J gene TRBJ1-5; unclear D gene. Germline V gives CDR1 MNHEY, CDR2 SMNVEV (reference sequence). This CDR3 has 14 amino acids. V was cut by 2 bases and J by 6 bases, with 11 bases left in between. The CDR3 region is CASSLIRRGQPQHF. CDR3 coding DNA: TGTGCCAGCAGTTTAATAAGGAGAGGTCAGCCCCAGCATTTT.

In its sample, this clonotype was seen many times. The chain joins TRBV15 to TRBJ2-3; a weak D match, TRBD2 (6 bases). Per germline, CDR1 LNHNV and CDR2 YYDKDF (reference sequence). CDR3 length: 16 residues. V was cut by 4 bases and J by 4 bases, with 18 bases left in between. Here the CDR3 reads CATSKETRLSADTQYF. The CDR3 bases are TGTGCCACCAGCAAAGAGACTAGGCTTTCAGCAGATACGCAGTATTTT.

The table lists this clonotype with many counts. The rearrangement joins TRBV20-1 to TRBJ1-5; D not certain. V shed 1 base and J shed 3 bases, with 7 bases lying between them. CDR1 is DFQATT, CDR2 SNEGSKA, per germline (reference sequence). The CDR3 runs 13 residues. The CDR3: CSARGTNNQPQHF. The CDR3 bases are TGCAGTGCTAGAGGGACTAACAATCAGCCCCAGCATTTT.

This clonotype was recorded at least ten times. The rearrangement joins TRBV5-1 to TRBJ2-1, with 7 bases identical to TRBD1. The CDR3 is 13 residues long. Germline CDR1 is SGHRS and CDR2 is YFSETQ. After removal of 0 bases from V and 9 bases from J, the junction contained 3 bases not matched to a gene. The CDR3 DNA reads TGCGCCAGCAGCTTGGAACAGGGGATTGAGCAGTTCTTC. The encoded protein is CASSLEQGIEQFF.

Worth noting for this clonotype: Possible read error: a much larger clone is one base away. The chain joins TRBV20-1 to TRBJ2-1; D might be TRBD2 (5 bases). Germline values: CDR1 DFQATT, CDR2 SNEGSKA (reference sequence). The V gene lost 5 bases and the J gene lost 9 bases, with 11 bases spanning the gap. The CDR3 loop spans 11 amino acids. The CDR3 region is CSAPTRAEQFF. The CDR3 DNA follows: TGCAGTGCTCCTACTAGAGCTGAGCAGTTCTTC.

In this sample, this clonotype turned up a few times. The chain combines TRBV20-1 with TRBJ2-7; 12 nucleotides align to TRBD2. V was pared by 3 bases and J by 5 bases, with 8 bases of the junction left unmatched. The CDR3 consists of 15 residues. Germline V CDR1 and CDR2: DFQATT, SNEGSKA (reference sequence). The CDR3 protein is CSARVLAGGPHEQYF. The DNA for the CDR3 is TGCAGTGCTAGGGTTCTAGCGGGAGGGCCACACGAGCAGTACTTC.

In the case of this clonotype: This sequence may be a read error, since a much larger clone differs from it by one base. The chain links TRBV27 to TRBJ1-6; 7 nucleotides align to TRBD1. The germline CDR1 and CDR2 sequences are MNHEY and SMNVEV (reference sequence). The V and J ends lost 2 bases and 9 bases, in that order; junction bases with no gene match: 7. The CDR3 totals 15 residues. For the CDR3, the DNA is TGTGCCAGCAGTTTAGGGGACAGCCTCGTTTCACCCCTCCACTTT. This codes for CASSLGDSLVSPLHF.

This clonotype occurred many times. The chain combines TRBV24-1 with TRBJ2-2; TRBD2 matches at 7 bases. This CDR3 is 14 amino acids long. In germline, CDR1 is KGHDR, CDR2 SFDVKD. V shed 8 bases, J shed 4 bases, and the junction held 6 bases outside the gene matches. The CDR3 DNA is TGTGCCACCAATGCGGGAGTTGTCACCGGGGAGCTGTTTTTT. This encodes CATNAGVVTGELFF.

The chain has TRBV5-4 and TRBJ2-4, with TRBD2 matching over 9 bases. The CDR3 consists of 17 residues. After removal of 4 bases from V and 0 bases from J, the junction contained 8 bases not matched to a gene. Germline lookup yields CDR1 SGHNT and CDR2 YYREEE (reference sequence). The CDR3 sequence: CASSTPSGETAKNIQYF. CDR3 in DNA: TGTGCCAGCAGCACCCCTAGCGGGGAAACAGCCAAAAACATTCAGTACTTC.

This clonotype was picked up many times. CDR3 sequence: CSVEGAQGNEQYF. The CDR3 region has the DNA TGCAGCGTTGAAGGGGCTCAGGGGAACGAGCAGTACTTC. The chain joins TRBV29-1 to TRBJ2-7; maybe TRBD1 (6 bases). CDR3 length: 13 residues. The ends were cut back, 1 base at V and 5 bases at J, with 12 bases in the middle. Germline V CDR1 and CDR2: SQVTM, ANQGSEA.

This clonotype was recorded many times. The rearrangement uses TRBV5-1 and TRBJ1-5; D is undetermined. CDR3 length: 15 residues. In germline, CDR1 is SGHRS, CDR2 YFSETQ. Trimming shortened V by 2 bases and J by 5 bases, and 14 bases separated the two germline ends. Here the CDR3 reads CASSFGEREDQPQHF. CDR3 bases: TGCGCCAGCAGCTTTGGGGAAAGGGAGGATCAGCCCCAGCATTTT.

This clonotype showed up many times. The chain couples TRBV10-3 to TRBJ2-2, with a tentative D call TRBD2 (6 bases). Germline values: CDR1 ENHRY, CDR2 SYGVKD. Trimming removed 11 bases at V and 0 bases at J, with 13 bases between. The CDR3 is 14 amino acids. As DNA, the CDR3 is TGTGCCTCCACGGGACTCTCGAACACCGGGGAGCTGTTTTTT. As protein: CASTGLSNTGELFF.

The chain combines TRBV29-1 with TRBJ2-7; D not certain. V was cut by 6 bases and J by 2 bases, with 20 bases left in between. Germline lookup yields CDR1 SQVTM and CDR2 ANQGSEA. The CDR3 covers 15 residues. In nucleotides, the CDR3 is TGCAGCGTGACCATCACCAAGGCCCTACCCTACGAGCAGTACTTC. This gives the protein CSVTITKALPYEQYF.

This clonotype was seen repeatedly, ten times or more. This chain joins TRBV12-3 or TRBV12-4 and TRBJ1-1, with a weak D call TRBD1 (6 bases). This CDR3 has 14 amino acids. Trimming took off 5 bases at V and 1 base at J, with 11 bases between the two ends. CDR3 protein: CASSEGGGNTEAFF. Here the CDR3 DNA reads TGTGCCAGCAGTGAGGGGGGTGGGAACACTGAAGCTTTCTTT.

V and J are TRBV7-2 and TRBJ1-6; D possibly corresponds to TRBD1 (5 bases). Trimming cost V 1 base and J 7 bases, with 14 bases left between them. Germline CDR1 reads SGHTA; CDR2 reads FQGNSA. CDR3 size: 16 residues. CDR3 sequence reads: CASSLVGGRLNSPLHF. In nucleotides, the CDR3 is TGTGCCAGCAGCTTAGTGGGGGGGAGGTTGAATTCACCCCTCCACTTT.

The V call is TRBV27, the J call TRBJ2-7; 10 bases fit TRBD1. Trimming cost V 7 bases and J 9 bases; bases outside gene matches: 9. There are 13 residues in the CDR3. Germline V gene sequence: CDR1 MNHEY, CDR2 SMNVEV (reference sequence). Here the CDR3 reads CASTDRGQLRQYF. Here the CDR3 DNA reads TGTGCCAGCACAGACAGGGGGCAGTTGAGGCAGTACTTC.

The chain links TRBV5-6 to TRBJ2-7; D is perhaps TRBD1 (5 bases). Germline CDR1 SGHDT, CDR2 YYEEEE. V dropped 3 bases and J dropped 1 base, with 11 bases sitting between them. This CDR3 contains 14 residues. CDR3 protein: CASSSTEFSYEQYF. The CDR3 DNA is TGTGCCAGCAGCTCGACAGAATTTTCCTACGAGCAGTACTTC.

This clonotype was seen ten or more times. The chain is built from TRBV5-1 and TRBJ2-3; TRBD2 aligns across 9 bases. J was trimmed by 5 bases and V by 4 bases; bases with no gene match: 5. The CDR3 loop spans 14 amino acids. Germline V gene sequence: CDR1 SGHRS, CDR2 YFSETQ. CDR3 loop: CASSGIAGEDTQYF. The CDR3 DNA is TGCGCCAGCAGCGGCATAGCGGGAGAAGATACGCAGTATTTT.